This T cell receptor beta chain emerged from a study of long-term antiretroviral therapy in people with HIV. Regarding the study as a whole: Pre-ART expanded clones dominated the repertoire at every time point.

With survey level as its setting, the immunoSEQ assay was v3.0. Assay used: immunoSEQ multiplex PCR; TCRdb lists only in-frame clones, some missing. The sample holds around 25,000 clones, approximately 81% seen once. Remarks on this clone: Its antigen is unknown.

CDR1 is SGHDT, CDR2 YYEEEE, per germline. Trimming cost V 0 bases and J 5 bases, with 17 bases left between them. The CDR3 spans 16 residues. The V call is TRBV5-6, the J call TRBJ2-5; D could derive from TRBD1 or TRBD2 (6 bases each). This sequence was found in a middle-aged man with HIV. The source material was unsorted PBMCs, sampled 2.3 years after starting antiretroviral therapy. The CDR3: CASSLAGAGTSETQYF. The CDR3 bases are TGTGCCAGCAGCTTGGCGGGGGCAGGGACGTCTGAGACCCAGTACTTC.